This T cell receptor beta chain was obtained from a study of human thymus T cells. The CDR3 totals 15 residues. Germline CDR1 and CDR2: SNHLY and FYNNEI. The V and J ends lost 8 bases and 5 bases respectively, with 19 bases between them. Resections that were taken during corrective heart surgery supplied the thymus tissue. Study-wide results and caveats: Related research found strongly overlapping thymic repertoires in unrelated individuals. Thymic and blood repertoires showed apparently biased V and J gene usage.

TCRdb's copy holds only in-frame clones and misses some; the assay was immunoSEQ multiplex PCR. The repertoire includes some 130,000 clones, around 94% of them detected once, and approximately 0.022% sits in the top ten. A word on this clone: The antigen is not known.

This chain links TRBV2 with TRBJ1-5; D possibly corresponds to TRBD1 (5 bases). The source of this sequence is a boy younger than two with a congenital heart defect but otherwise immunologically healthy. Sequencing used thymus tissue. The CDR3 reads CASSWGPPTDQPQHF. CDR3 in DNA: TGTGCCAGCTCATGGGGCCCCCCTACCGATCAGCCCCAGCATTTT.